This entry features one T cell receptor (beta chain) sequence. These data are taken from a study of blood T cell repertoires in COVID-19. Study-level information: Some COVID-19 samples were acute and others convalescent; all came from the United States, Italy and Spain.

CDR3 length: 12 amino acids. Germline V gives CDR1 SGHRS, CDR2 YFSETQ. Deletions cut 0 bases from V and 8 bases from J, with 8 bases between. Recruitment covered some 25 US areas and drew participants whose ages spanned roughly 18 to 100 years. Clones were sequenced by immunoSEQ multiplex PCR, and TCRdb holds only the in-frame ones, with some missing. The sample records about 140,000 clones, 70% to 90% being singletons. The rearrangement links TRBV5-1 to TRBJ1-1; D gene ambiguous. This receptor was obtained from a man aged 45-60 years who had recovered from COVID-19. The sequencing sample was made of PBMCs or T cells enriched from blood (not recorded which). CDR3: CASSLGESEAFF. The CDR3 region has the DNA TGCGCCAGCAGCTTGGGGGAGTCAGAAGCTTTCTTT. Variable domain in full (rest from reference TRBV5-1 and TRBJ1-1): KAGVTQTPRYLIKTRGQQVTLSCSPISGHRSVSWYQQTPGQGLQFLFEYFSETQRNKGNFPGRFSGRQFSNSRSEMNVSTLELGDSALYLCASSLGESEAFFGQGTRLTVV.